The clone carrying this T cell receptor (beta chain) was recorded a few times. What it binds is not known. The data are from a study of PD-1 blockade in classical Hodgkin lymphoma. Whole-study findings and limits: Individuals initiating nivolumab under 1 year after ASCT were excluded.

Repertoires were generated with immunoSEQ multiplex PCR, while TCRdb's copy carries only in-frame clones and drops some. The sample includes approximately 98,000 clones, 80% to 90% of them seen just once. The CDR3 runs to 14 residues. Germline V gives CDR1 SGHNT, CDR2 YYREEE (reference sequence). V lost 5 bases and J lost 6, with 12 bases in between. In every patient, relapse followed autologous stem cell transplantation, while exposure to brentuximab vedotin differed. This sample comprised peripheral blood mononuclear cells (PBMCs), obtained before the second cycle of nivolumab. V and J are TRBV5-4 and TRBJ1-6; possibly TRBD1 for D (5 bases). The origin of this receptor is a human donor with classical Hodgkin lymphoma. Here the CDR3 reads CASSYDRSNSPLHF. DNA for the CDR3: TGTGCCAGCAGTTATGACAGAAGTAATTCACCCCTCCACTTT.